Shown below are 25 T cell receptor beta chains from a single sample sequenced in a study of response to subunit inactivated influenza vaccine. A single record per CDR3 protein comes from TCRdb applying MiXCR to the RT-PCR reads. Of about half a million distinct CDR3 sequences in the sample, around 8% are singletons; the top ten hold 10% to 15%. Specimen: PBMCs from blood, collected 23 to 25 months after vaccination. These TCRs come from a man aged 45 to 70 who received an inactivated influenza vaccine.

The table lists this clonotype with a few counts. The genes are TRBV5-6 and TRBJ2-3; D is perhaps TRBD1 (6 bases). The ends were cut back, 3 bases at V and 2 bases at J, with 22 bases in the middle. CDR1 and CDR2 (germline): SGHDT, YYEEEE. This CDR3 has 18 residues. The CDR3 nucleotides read TGTGCCAGCAGCTCCGGGACAACAGCCACTTTACCCACAGATACGCAGTATTTT. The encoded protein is CASSSGTTATLPTDTQYF.

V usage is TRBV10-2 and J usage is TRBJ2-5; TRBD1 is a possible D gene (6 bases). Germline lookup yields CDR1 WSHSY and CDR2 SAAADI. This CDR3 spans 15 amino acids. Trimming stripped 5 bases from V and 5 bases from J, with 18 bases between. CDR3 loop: CASSLGQLIGETQYF. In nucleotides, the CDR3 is TGCGCCAGCAGTCTGGGACAACTAATTGGCGAGACCCAGTACTTC.

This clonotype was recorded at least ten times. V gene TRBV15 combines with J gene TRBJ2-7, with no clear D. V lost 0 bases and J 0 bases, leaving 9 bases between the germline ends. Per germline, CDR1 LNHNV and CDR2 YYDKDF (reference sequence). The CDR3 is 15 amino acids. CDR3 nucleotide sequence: TGTGCCACCAGCAGAGATCAGGCCTCCTCCTACGAGCAGTACTTC. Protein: CATSRDQASSYEQYF.

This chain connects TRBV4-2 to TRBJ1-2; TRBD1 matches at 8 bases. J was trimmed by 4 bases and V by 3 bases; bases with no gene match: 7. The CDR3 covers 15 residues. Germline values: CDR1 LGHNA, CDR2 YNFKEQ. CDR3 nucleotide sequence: TGTGCCAGCAGCCAGGACAGGGAGGTCATCTATGGCTACACCTTC. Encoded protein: CASSQDREVIYGYTF.

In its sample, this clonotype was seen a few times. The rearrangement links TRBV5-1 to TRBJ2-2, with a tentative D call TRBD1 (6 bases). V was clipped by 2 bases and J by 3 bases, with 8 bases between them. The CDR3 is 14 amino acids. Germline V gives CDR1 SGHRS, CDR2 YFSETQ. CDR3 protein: CASSFQGYTGELFF. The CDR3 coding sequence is TGCGCCAGCAGCTTTCAGGGGTACACCGGGGAGCTGTTTTTT.

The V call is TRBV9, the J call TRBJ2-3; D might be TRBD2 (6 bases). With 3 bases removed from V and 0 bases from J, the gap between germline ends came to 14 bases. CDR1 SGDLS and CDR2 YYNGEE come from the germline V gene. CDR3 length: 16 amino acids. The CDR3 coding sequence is TGTGCCAGCAGCGCCCACTTAGCGGCTAGCACAGATACGCAGTATTTT. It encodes CASSAHLAASTDTQYF.

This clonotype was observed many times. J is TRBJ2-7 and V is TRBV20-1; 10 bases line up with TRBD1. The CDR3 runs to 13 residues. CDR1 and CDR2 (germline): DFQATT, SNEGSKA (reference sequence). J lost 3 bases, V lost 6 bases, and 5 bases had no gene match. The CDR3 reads CSAPRTGGYEQYF. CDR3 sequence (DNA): TGCAGTGCCCCCCGGACAGGGGGCTACGAGCAGTACTTC.

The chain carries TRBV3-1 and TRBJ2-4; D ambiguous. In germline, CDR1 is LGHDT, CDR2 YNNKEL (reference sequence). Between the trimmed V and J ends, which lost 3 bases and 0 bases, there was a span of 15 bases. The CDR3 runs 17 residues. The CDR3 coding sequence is TGTGCCAGCAGCCACCAGGCCACGGTGCTAGCCAAAAACATTCAGTACTTC. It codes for CASSHQATVLAKNIQYF.

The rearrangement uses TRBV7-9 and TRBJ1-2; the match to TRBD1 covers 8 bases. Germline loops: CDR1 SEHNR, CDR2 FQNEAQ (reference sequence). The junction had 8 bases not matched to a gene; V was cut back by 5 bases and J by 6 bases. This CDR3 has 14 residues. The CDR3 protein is CASSASGQGHGYTF. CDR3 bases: TGTGCCAGCAGCGCCTCCGGACAGGGCCATGGCTACACCTTC.

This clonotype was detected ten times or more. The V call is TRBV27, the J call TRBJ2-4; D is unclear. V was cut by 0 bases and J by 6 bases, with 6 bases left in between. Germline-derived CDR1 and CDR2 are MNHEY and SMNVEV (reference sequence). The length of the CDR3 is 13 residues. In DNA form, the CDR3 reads TGTGCCAGCAGTTTATCGATGGGAAACATTCAGTACTTC. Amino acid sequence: CASSLSMGNIQYF.

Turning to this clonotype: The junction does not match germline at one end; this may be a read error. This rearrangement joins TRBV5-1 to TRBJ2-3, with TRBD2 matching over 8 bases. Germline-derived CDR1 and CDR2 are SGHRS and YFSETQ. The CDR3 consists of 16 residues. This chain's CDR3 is CPSSLAPGGSSDTQYF. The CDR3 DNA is TGCCCCAGCAGCTTGGCGCCGGGGGGGAGTTCAGATACGCAGTATTTT.

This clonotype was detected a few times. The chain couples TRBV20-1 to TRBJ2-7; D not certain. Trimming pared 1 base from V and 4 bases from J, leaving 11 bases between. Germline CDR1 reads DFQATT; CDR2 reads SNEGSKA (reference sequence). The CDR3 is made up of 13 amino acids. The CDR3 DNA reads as TGCAGTGCTAGAGTTTCCTATTTATACGAGCAGTACTTC. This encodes CSARVSYLYEQYF.

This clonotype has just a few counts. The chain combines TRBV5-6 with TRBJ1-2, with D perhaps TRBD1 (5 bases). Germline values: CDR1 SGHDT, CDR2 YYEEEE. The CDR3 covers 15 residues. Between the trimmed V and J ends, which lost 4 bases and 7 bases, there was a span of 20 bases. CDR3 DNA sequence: TGTGCCAGCAGCCGCGGGGCGGGATCCATCGGTGGCTACACCTTC. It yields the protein CASSRGAGSIGGYTF.

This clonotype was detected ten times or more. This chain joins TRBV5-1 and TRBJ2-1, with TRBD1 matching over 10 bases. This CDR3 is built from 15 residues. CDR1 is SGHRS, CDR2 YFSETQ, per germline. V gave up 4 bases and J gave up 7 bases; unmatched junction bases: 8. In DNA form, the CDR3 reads TGCGCCAGCAGCCGGGGACAGGGGTTGGTGAATGAGCAGTTCTTC. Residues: CASSRGQGLVNEQFF.

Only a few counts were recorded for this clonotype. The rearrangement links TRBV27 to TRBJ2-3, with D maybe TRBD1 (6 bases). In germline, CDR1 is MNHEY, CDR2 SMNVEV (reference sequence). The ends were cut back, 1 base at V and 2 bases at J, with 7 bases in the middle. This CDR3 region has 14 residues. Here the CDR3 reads CASSLWDNTDTQYF. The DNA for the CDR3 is TGTGCCAGCAGTTTATGGGACAACACAGATACGCAGTATTTT.

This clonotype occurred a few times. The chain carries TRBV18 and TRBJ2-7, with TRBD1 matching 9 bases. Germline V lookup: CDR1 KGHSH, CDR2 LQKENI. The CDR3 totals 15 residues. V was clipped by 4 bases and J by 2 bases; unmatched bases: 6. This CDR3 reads CASSQPGQGPYEQYF. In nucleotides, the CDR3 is TGTGCCAGCTCACAACCGGGACAGGGCCCCTACGAGCAGTACTTC.

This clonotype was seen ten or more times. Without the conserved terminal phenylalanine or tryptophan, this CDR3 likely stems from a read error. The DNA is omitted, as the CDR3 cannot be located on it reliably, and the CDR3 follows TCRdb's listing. CDR3: CSARDHRTTAL. The chain uses TRBV20-1 and TRBJ2-4; the DNA was not compared with TRBD1, the D call given in the table. The CDR3 comprises 11 residues, both ends counted. CDR1 is DFQATT, CDR2 SNEGSKA, per germline (reference sequence).

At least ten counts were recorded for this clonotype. CDR3 sequence: CASSEYGRGEQYF. CDR3 DNA: TGTGCCAGCAGTGAATATGGGAGGGGCGAGCAGTACTTC. The J gene is TRBJ2-7, the V gene TRBV25-1, with 7 bases lining up with TRBD2. The length of the CDR3 is 13 residues. Germline CDR1 MGHDK, CDR2 SYGVNS. V lost 0 bases to trimming and J lost 6 bases; unmatched junction nucleotides: 2.

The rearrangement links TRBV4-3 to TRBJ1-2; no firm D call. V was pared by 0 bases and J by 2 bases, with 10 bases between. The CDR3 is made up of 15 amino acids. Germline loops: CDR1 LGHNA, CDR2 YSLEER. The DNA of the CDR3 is TGCGCCAGCAGCCAAGATGGAGGGAGCAACTATGGCTACACCTTC. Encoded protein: CASSQDGGSNYGYTF.

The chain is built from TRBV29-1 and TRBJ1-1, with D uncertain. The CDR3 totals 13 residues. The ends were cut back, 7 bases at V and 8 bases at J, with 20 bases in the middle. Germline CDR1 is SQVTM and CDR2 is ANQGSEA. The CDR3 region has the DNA TGCAGCGCCCTCCATGGGCTGAAGGGAGAAGCTTTCTTT. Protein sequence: CSALHGLKGEAFF.

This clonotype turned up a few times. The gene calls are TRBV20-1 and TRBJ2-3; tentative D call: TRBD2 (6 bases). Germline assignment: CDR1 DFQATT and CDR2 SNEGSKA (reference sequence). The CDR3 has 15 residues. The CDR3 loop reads CSVEPRLGSLDTQYF. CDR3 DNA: TGCAGCGTAGAACCTCGACTCGGGAGTTTAGATACGCAGTATTTT.

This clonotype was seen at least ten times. The DNA for the CDR3 is TGTGCCAGCAGCTCCGGGACTACCTACTACGAGCAGTACTTC. It yields the protein CASSSGTTYYEQYF. The rearrangement uses TRBV13 and TRBJ2-7, with 7 bases fitting TRBD2. Germline V gene sequence: CDR1 PRHDT, CDR2 FYEKMQ (reference sequence). Trimming cost V 4 bases and J 3 bases; bases outside gene matches: 6. The length of the CDR3 is 14 residues.

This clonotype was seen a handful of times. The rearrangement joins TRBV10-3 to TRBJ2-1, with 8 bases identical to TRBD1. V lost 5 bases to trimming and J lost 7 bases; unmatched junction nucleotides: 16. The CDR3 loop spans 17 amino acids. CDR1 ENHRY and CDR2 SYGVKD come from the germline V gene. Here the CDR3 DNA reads TGTGCCATCAGTTCACCCTGGACAGGGAGTAGAGGTAATGAGCAGTTCTTC. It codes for CAISSPWTGSRGNEQFF.

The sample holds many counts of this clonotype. The CDR3 reads CASNPDEGSGNTIYF. CDR3 DNA sequence: TGTGCCAGCAACCCGGACGAGGGTTCTGGAAACACCATATATTTT. The J gene is TRBJ1-3, the V gene TRBV12-3 or TRBV12-4; D uncertain. V was cut by 7 bases and J by 1 base, with 14 bases left in between. The CDR3 spans 15 residues.

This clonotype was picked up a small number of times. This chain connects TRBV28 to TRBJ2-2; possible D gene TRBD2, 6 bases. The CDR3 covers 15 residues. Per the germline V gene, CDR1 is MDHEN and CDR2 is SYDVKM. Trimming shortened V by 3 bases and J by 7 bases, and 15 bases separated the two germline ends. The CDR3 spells CASSFGSRVYGELFF. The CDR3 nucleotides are TGTGCCAGCAGTTTCGGGAGCAGGGTTTACGGGGAGCTGTTTTTT. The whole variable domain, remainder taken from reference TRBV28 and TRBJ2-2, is DVKVTQSSRYLVKRTGEKVFLECVQDMDHENMFWYRQDPGLGLRLIYFSYDVKMKEKGDIPEGYSVSREKKERFSLILESASTNQTSMYLCASSFGSRVYGELFFGEGSRLTVL.